This T cell receptor beta chain came from a study of blood T cell repertoires in COVID-19. About the study: From T cells, B-cell-depleted T cells, or PBMCs came the material, which was cDNA or gDNA.

The CDR3 runs 15 residues. Germline CDR1 MDHEN, CDR2 SYDVKM. The J segment lost 7 bases and the V segment lost 5 bases, leaving 10 bases of the junction unmatched. Using immunoSEQ multiplex PCR, the repertoire was profiled, and TCRdb retains in-frame clones only, with some absent. The table records 120,000 or so clones, more than 70% of them present only once. The sequenced sample consisted of peripheral blood. This TCR came from a man older than 75 with active or convalescent COVID-19. The J gene is TRBJ1-2, the V gene TRBV28; 10 positions agree with TRBD1. DNA for the CDR3: TGTGCCAGCAGTCCCACCGCCGGGACAGGGGCTGGCTACACCTTC. Residues: CASSPTAGTGAGYTF.